Following are 17 T cell receptor beta chains from one sample sequenced in a study of Ad26.COV2.S vaccination and SARS-CoV-2 variants. Clones were sequenced by immunoSEQ multiplex PCR, and TCRdb holds only the in-frame ones, with some missing. This sample has over 110,000 clones; 86% occur once, and the top ten carry 5%. The sample in question was peripheral blood, obtained after recovery from COVID-19. The source of these receptors is a human donor who had recovered from COVID-19.

The V call is TRBV7-9, the J call TRBJ2-7; TRBD1 aligns across 8 bases. The ends lost 5 bases at V and 3 bases at J; junction bases unmatched: 3. The CDR3 covers 13 residues. Germline V lookup: CDR1 SEHNR, CDR2 FQNEAQ (reference sequence). The CDR3 protein is CASSVTGDYEQYF. As DNA, the CDR3 is TGTGCCAGCAGCGTGACAGGGGACTACGAGCAGTACTTC.

The chain recombines TRBV6-6 with TRBJ2-4, with 9 bases fitting TRBD1. The CDR3 runs 15 residues. Germline V CDR1 and CDR2: MNHNY, SVGAGI (reference sequence). The V gene end was trimmed by 5 bases and the J gene end by 7 bases; junction bases not matched to a gene: 9. CDR3 sequence reads: CASSNEGQGGNIQYF. CDR3 DNA sequence: TGTGCCAGCAGTAACGAGGGACAGGGAGGGAACATTCAGTACTTC.

The gene calls are TRBV7-2 and TRBJ2-3; 7 bases align to TRBD2. The CDR3 consists of 17 residues. With 2 bases clipped from V and 1 base from J, the junction kept 9 bases outside the gene matches. Germline V gives CDR1 SGHTA, CDR2 FQGNSA. CDR3 in amino acids: CASSLMVTGGGTDTQYF. The CDR3 DNA sequence: TGTGCCAGCAGCTTAATGGTTACGGGGGGAGGCACAGATACGCAGTATTTT.

This chain connects TRBV28 to TRBJ1-6; D perhaps matches TRBD1 (5 bases). The ends were cut back, 5 bases at V and 15 bases at J, with 14 bases in the middle. The germline V gene has CDR1 MDHEN and CDR2 SYDVKM. The CDR3 has 12 amino acids. CDR3 sequence reads: CASSSGGYHLHF. The DNA for the CDR3 is TGTGCCAGCAGTAGTGGGGGGTATCACCTCCACTTT.

As concerns this clone: The junction departs from germline at one end; a sequencing error may be responsible. The chain carries TRBV6-5 and TRBJ2-1; 12 bases are a match to TRBD2. The CDR3 spans 16 residues. The germline CDR1 and CDR2 sequences are MNHEY and SVGAGI. For the CDR3, the DNA is TGTGCCAGCAGTTCCGCTCCAGGAGGACTAGCGGGGACCTGGCTCTTC. Amino acids: CASSSAPGGLAGTWLF.

The DNA for the CDR3 is TGTGCCAGCAGCTTAGGCGTACGAAACACCATATATTTT. It codes for CASSLGVRNTIYF. V is TRBV5-4 and J is TRBJ1-3; D gene unclear. Trimming stripped 2 bases from V and 5 bases from J, with 8 bases between. This CDR3 has 13 amino acids. Germline CDR1 is SGHNT and CDR2 is YYREEE (reference sequence). The full variable domain, with the rest looked up from reference TRBV5-4 and TRBJ1-3, is ETGVTQSPTHLIKTRGQQVTLRCSSQSGHNTVSWYQQALGQGPQFIFQYYREEENGRGNFPPRFSGLQFPNYSSELNVNALELDDSALYLCASSLGVRNTIYFGEGSWLTVV.

The chain combines TRBV6-5 with TRBJ1-4, with D possibly TRBD1 on 6 matching bases. Germline V CDR1 and CDR2: MNHEY, SVGAGI. CDR3 length equals 14 residues. V shed 10 bases and J shed 3 bases, with 15 bases lying between them. CDR3 region: CATEGGWANEKLFF. In DNA, the CDR3 is TGTGCCACCGAAGGGGGGTGGGCTAATGAAAAACTGTTTTTT.

This clone was recorded a few times. V usage is TRBV19 and J usage is TRBJ1-6; D is undetermined. The CDR3 is 16 amino acids. V lost 3 bases and J lost 0, with 9 bases in between. CDR1 and CDR2 from the germline V gene are LNHDA and SQIVND (reference sequence). CDR3 nucleotides: TGTGCCAGTAGTATGGACGGCTTCTCCTATAATTCACCCCTCCACTTT. It is translated as CASSMDGFSYNSPLHF.

The chain links TRBV28 to TRBJ2-1; D not resolved. Trimming stripped 4 bases from V and 12 bases from J, with 10 bases between. Per the germline V gene, CDR1 is MDHEN and CDR2 is SYDVKM. This CDR3 region has 11 residues. The CDR3 loop reads CASSWAERQFF. DNA for the CDR3: TGTGCCAGCAGTTGGGCCGAACGGCAGTTCTTC.

The chain uses TRBV6-1 and TRBJ1-2; D unclear. With 3 bases removed from V and 10 bases from J, the gap between germline ends came to 9 bases. Germline-derived CDR1 and CDR2 are MNHNS and SASEGT. The CDR3 totals 11 residues. CDR3 nucleotides: TGTGCCAGCAGTGACCTGGTAAACTACACCTTC. Protein sequence: CASSDLVNYTF.

The V call is TRBV6-5, the J call TRBJ2-1, with a tentative D call TRBD2 (7 bases). This CDR3 comprises 16 residues. Germline loops: CDR1 MNHEY, CDR2 SVGAGI. The ends were cut back, 0 bases at V and 4 bases at J, with 13 bases in the middle. The CDR3 nucleotides read TGTGCCAGCAGTTACTCAGGGGGGGAGCCTTACAATGAGCAGTTCTTC. Encoded protein: CASSYSGGEPYNEQFF.

The V and J genes are TRBV6-2 or TRBV6-3 and TRBJ2-5; D is undetermined. Trimming shortened V by 1 base and J by 0 bases, and 6 bases separated the two germline ends. The CDR3 has 14 residues. Germline V gene data show CDR1 as MNHEY and CDR2 as SVGEGT. The CDR3 bases are TGTGCCAGCAGTTACTTTCCGGACCAAGAGACCCAGTACTTC. Encoded protein: CASSYFPDQETQYF.

In DNA form, the CDR3 reads TGTGCCAGCAGTTTAACGGGACGTAGCTCTGGAAACACCATATATTTT. Translating gives CASSLTGRSSGNTIYF. This rearrangement joins TRBV28 to TRBJ1-3; TRBD1 is a possible D gene (5 bases). CDR1 and CDR2 from the germline V gene are MDHEN and SYDVKM. The CDR3 spans 16 residues. V was clipped by 2 bases and J by 0 bases, with 11 bases between them. Using reference TRBV28 and TRBJ1-3 for the parts outside the CDR3, the full variable domain is DVKVTQSSRYLVKRTGEKVFLECVQDMDHENMFWYRQDPGLGLRLIYFSYDVKMKEKGDIPEGYSVSREKKERFSLILESASTNQTSMYLCASSLTGRSSGNTIYFGEGSWLTVV.

The chain links TRBV5-1 to TRBJ2-7, with D maybe TRBD2 (5 bases). The CDR3 length is 13 residues. Germline CDR1 and CDR2: SGHRS and YFSETQ. The V and J ends lost 0 bases and 3 bases respectively, with 7 bases between them. The CDR3 loop reads CASSLGGFYEQYF. The CDR3 DNA reads TGCGCCAGCAGCTTGGGAGGGTTCTACGAGCAGTACTTC.

The chain recombines TRBV30 with TRBJ2-7, with D maybe TRBD2 (6 bases). This CDR3 region has 15 residues. Between the trimmed V and J ends, which lost 1 base and 4 bases, there was a span of 17 bases. From germline, CDR1 is GTSNPN and CDR2 SVGIG (reference sequence). The CDR3 DNA reads TGTGCCTGGAGTGCGGGACTCAGGGAGAGTTACGAGCAGTACTTC. Its protein product is CAWSAGLRESYEQYF.

The chain carries TRBV10-3 and TRBJ2-2; possibly TRBD2 for D (5 bases). This CDR3 is built from 17 residues. Germline V lookup: CDR1 ENHRY, CDR2 SYGVKD. The V gene lost 10 bases and the J gene lost 6 bases, with 27 bases spanning the gap. The CDR3 loop is CATTPGWRLRGPGELFF. In DNA, the CDR3 is TGTGCCACCACGCCGGGGTGGCGGCTACGAGGGCCCGGGGAGCTGTTTTTT.

CDR3 bases: TGTGCCAGCAGCCCCACCCAGGGGCTCGTCGGCGGCTACACCTTC. It yields the protein CASSPTQGLVGGYTF. This rearrangement joins TRBV7-8 to TRBJ1-2; D possibly corresponds to TRBD1 (6 bases). The CDR3 loop spans 15 amino acids. Deletions cut 5 bases from V and 8 bases from J, with 21 bases between. From germline, CDR1 is SGHVS and CDR2 FQNEAQ.